These 10 T cell receptor beta chains originate from one sample sequenced in a study of regulatory T cells in long-lasting Graves disease. Construction of TCR beta libraries relied on iRepertoire HTBI primers and on Arm-PCR targeting CDR3 regions. Each CDR3 protein is one row after TCRdb ran MiXCR on the multiplex PCR reads. The data show some 340,000 distinct CDR3 sequences, 20% to 25% seen once. Time point noted: persistent/refractory GD, antithyroid drugs over 5 years with positive TRAb. PBMC-extracted RNA yielded the TCR library. This sample comprised peripheral blood mononuclear cells (PBMCs), obtained when the disease was refractory, from a patient treated with antithyroid drugs. The receptors here all came from a woman in her thirties or forties with Graves disease.

Ten or more counts support this clonotype. The genes are TRBV12-3 or TRBV12-4 and TRBJ2-3; the D is unclear. The V end lost 5 bases, the J end lost 2 bases, and 20 bases lay between the germline ends. The CDR3 is made up of 17 amino acids. The DNA of the CDR3 is TGTGCCAGCAGTCCCGGTCTTGGCACGTCAAACACAGATACGCAGTATTTT. Translation: CASSPGLGTSNTDTQYF.

This chain uses TRBV7-2 with TRBJ2-3; the match to TRBD2 covers 7 bases. Germline trimming cut 9 bases from V and 3 bases from J; bases unmatched to any gene: 12. The CDR3 spans 15 residues. Germline V gene data show CDR1 as SGHTA and CDR2 as FQGNSA. The CDR3 reads CASVIGAGETDTQYF. The DNA for the CDR3 is TGTGCCAGTGTAATCGGGGCGGGAGAGACAGATACGCAGTATTTT.

V is TRBV5-1 and J is TRBJ2-2; D call uncertain. The germline CDR1 and CDR2 sequences are SGHRS and YFSETQ. CDR3 size: 16 residues. Deletions cut 4 bases from V and 6 bases from J, with 19 bases between. The CDR3 region has the DNA TGCGCCAGCAGCCCAACCTCAGGTCTCGCGGCCGGGGAGCTGTTTTTT. As protein: CASSPTSGLAAGELFF.

This clonotype was seen ten or more times. The chain couples TRBV12-3 or TRBV12-4 to TRBJ2-6; a possible D gene is TRBD2 (7 bases). With 1 base removed from V and 0 bases from J, the gap between germline ends came to 13 bases. The CDR3 extends over 18 amino acids. CDR3: CASSLGGRGYSGANVLTF. CDR3 coding DNA: TGTGCCAGCAGTTTAGGGGGGCGGGGGTACTCTGGGGCCAACGTCCTGACTTTC.

This clonotype was detected ten times or more. This sequence joins TRBV2 and TRBJ2-7, with 8 bases lining up with TRBD1. CDR3 length equals 13 residues. CDR1 is SNHLY, CDR2 FYNNEI, per germline. The V gene end was trimmed by 6 bases and the J gene end by 3 bases; junction bases not matched to a gene: 4. The CDR3 protein is CASRAGGGYEQYF. CDR3 in DNA: TGTGCCAGCAGAGCAGGGGGCGGCTACGAGCAGTACTTC. Variable domain in full (rest from reference TRBV2 and TRBJ2-7): EPEVTQTPSHQVTQMGQEVILRCVPISNHLYFYWYRQILGQKVEFLVSFYNNEISEKSEIFDDQFSVERPDGSNFTLKIRSTKLEDSAMYFCASRAGGGYEQYFGPGTRLTVT.

In its sample, this clonotype was seen a few times. The rearrangement uses TRBV20-1 and TRBJ2-1; 14 bases align to TRBD2. The CDR3 sequence is 14 residues long. Germline CDR1 is DFQATT and CDR2 is SNEGSKA (reference sequence). Losses at the gene ends were 6 bases for V and 7 bases for J; bases not matched to a gene: 5. The CDR3, as DNA: TGCAGTGCGGGGGGGACTAGCGGGAGAAATGAGCAGTTCTTC. Its protein product is CSAGGTSGRNEQFF.

This clonotype was seen at least ten times. The chain links TRBV27 to TRBJ1-1; D remains unclear. The V and J ends lost 0 bases and 4 bases respectively, with 12 bases between them. The CDR3 sequence is 15 residues long. The germline gives CDR1 MNHEY, CDR2 SMNVEV (reference sequence). The CDR3 protein is CASSLSQTRVTEAFF. The CDR3 DNA sequence: TGTGCCAGCAGTTTATCTCAGACAAGAGTCACTGAAGCTTTCTTT.

This clonotype was observed a single time. This chain joins TRBV11-1 and TRBJ2-3, with 9 nucleotides matching TRBD2. This CDR3 is 17 amino acids long. Germline V gene lookup returns CDR1 SGHAT and CDR2 FQDESV (reference sequence). Trimming cost V 5 bases and J 3 bases; bases outside gene matches: 12. CDR3: CASSAATSGRQTDTQYF. DNA of the CDR3: TGTGCCAGCAGCGCCGCCACGAGCGGGAGGCAGACAGATACGCAGTATTTT.

The sample holds a few counts of this clonotype. The rearrangement uses TRBV20-1 and TRBJ2-7; the match to TRBD2 covers 12 bases. V was clipped by 2 bases and J by 3 bases; unmatched bases: 14. From germline, CDR1 is DFQATT and CDR2 SNEGSKA (reference sequence). CDR3 length: 18 residues. The CDR3 DNA reads TGCAGTGCTAGAAGGGGGAGGACAGGACTAGCGGGAAGCTACGAGCAGTACTTC. This translates into CSARRGRTGLAGSYEQYF.

This clonotype was counted between two and nine times. The chain carries TRBV30 and TRBJ2-7; 7 nucleotides agree with TRBD2. The CDR3 covers 13 residues. Per the germline V gene, CDR1 is GTSNPN and CDR2 is SVGIG (reference sequence). V lost 3 bases, J lost 2 bases, and 4 bases stayed unmatched. In DNA, the CDR3 is TGTGCCTGGAGCCGCGGGGGTACCTACGAGCAGTACTTC. Encoded protein: CAWSRGGTYEQYF.